These 9 T cell receptor beta chains share one sample of origin, sequenced in a study of blood T cell repertoires in COVID-19. The repertoire was sequenced with immunoSEQ multiplex PCR; TCRdb's copy has only in-frame clones and lacks some. The data hold some 110,000 clones, with around 80% observed a single time. Source material: peripheral blood. These receptor sequences come from a man between 65 and 85 years old with acute or convalescent COVID-19.

The chain employs TRBV11-3 and TRBJ2-1; 14 nucleotides align to TRBD2. J lost 0 bases, V lost 0 bases, and 1 base had no gene match. The CDR3 sequence is 18 residues long. CDR1 SGHNT and CDR2 YENEEA come from the germline V gene. As DNA, the CDR3 is TGTGCCAGCAGCTTAGATGGGACTAGCGGGAGCTCCTACAATGAGCAGTTCTTC. It encodes CASSLDGTSGSSYNEQFF.

The genes are TRBV4-2 and TRBJ2-1, with 11 bases that match TRBD2. V was clipped by 4 bases and J by 0 bases; unmatched bases: 5. The CDR3 has 17 amino acids. Germline CDR1 is LGHNA and CDR2 is YNFKEQ. The CDR3 protein is CASSPRLAGSSYNEQFF. CDR3 DNA: TGTGCCAGCAGCCCTCGACTAGCGGGAAGCTCCTACAATGAGCAGTTCTTC.

This clone was detected only a few times. This chain joins TRBV7-9 and TRBJ2-7, with 11 nucleotides matching TRBD2. The CDR3 totals 13 residues. Germline values: CDR1 SEHNR, CDR2 FQNEAQ (reference sequence). Losses at the gene ends were 5 bases for V and 5 bases for J; bases not matched to a gene: 2. The chain's CDR3 is CASSGTSGNEQYF. The CDR3 nucleotides are TGTGCCAGCAGCGGGACTAGCGGAAACGAGCAGTACTTC. Full variable domain (remainder filled in from reference TRBV7-9 and TRBJ2-7): DTGVSQNPRHKITKRGQNVTFRCDPISEHNRLYWYRQTLGQGPEFLTYFQNEAQLEKSRLLSDRFSAERPKGSFSTLEIQRTEQGDSAMYLCASSGTSGNEQYFGPGTRLTVT.

The chain combines TRBV6-6 with TRBJ1-2; possibly TRBD1 for D (6 bases). V lost 0 bases and J 8 bases, leaving 16 bases between the germline ends. This CDR3 spans 15 amino acids. From germline, CDR1 is MNHNY and CDR2 SVGAGI (reference sequence). Here the CDR3 reads CASSYSRGREEGYTF. The DNA of the CDR3 is TGTGCCAGCAGTTACTCGCGGGGGCGAGAGGAAGGCTACACCTTC.

This sequence joins TRBV28 and TRBJ1-1; no clear D. There are 15 residues in the CDR3. CDR1 and CDR2 from the germline V gene are MDHEN and SYDVKM. The V and J ends lost 6 bases and 5 bases respectively, with 19 bases between them. CDR3 nucleotides: TGTGCCAGCAGCTCCCCGGGAAGGTGGGCGACTGAAGCTTTCTTT. It encodes CASSSPGRWATEAFF. Filled out from reference TRBV28 and TRBJ1-1, the complete variable domain reads DVKVTQSSRYLVKRTGEKVFLECVQDMDHENMFWYRQDPGLGLRLIYFSYDVKMKEKGDIPEGYSVSREKKERFSLILESASTNQTSMYLCASSSPGRWATEAFFGQGTRLTVV.

This chain uses TRBV2 with TRBJ1-3; D is perhaps TRBD1 (6 bases). V was shortened by 6 bases and J by 0 bases, with 15 bases between the two germline ends. Germline V gene lookup returns CDR1 SNHLY and CDR2 FYNNEI. The CDR3 sequence is 16 residues long. Here the CDR3 DNA reads TGTGCCAGCAGCCCGGACAGTACTCTCTCTGGAAACACCATATATTTT. Protein sequence: CASSPDSTLSGNTIYF.

The V gene is TRBV5-1, the J gene TRBJ2-3; D is perhaps TRBD1 (6 bases). V gave up 2 bases and J gave up 0 bases, with 13 bases separating them. CDR3 length equals 16 residues. Germline-derived CDR1 and CDR2 are SGHRS and YFSETQ. The CDR3 protein is CASSFVGDKSTDTQYF. The CDR3 bases are TGCGCCAGCAGCTTTGTGGGGGACAAAAGCACAGATACGCAGTATTTT. Variable domain in full (rest from reference TRBV5-1 and TRBJ2-3): KAGVTQTPRYLIKTRGQQVTLSCSPISGHRSVSWYQQTPGQGLQFLFEYFSETQRNKGNFPGRFSGRQFSNSRSEMNVSTLELGDSALYLCASSFVGDKSTDTQYFGPGTRLTVL.

The genes are TRBV5-1 and TRBJ2-5, with a possible D match to TRBD2 (6 bases). The CDR3 has 16 residues. CDR1 and CDR2 from the germline V gene are SGHRS and YFSETQ. V was clipped by 0 bases and J by 5 bases, with 17 bases between them. CDR3 DNA: TGCGCCAGCAGCTTGGGTTCGGGGGTCCTAGCGGAGACCCAGTACTTC. Translated, it gives CASSLGSGVLAETQYF.

In this sample, this clone turned up a few times. The J gene is TRBJ2-5, the V gene TRBV3-1 (or the pseudogene TRBV3-2), with 7 nucleotides matching TRBD1. V lost 4 bases to trimming and J lost 4 bases; unmatched junction nucleotides: 6. The germline gives CDR1 LGHDT, CDR2 YNNKEL (reference sequence). CDR3 length: 14 residues. This CDR3 reads CASSPGRGRETQYF. The CDR3 nucleotides read TGTGCCAGCAGCCCCGGCAGGGGGAGAGAGACCCAGTACTTC.